A selection of T cell receptor beta chains follows, all from one sample in a study of Ad26.COV2.S vaccination and SARS-CoV-2 variants. Here immunoSEQ multiplex PCR was the method, and the copy in TCRdb shows in-frame clones only, minus some. The sample shows roughly 400,000 clones, approximately 90% of them seen only once. Sequenced material: peripheral blood, taken in a trial of Ad26.COV2.S vaccine versus placebo. The receptors derive from a person between 18 and 65 years old who received the Ad26.COV2.S COVID-19 vaccine or a placebo. Both conserved end residues are part of each CDR3. The D gene is left open where the match is weak. Clone size is not always given. Where it is, it says once, few, many or a class for expanded clones.

V gene	J gene	D gene	clone size	CDR3 protein	CDR3 DNA
TRBV19	TRBJ2-2	NA	NA	CASSGTGEATGELFF	TGTGCCAGTAGCGGAACAGGGGAGGCCACCGGGGAGCTGTTTTTT
TRBV6-1	TRBJ1-3	NA	NA	CASSDLTGNTIYF	TGTGCCAGCAGTGACCTGACTGGAAACACCATATATTTT
TRBV27	TRBJ2-2	NA	NA	CASSLFQANTGELFF	TGTGCCAGCAGTTTATTCCAAGCGAACACCGGGGAGCTGTTTTTT
TRBV27	TRBJ1-1	NA	NA	CASSLEEHTEAFF	TGTGCCAGCAGTTTAGAGGAGCACACTGAAGCTTTCTTT
TRBV29-1	TRBJ2-3	NA	NA	CSVVAQAFTDTQYF	TGCAGCGTTGTCGCACAGGCCTTCACAGATACGCAGTATTTT
TRBV5-1	TRBJ2-5	NA	few	CASSLAGIHEETQYF	TGCGCCAGCAGCTTGGCCGGTATTCACGAGGAGACCCAGTACTTC
TRBV19	TRBJ1-4	NA	NA	CASSPLLGGSEKLFF	TGTGCCAGTAGTCCCCTTCTGGGGGGAAGTGAAAAACTGTTTTTT
TRBV6-1	TRBJ1-2	TRBD1	once	CASSEARQGAKGYTF	TGTGCCAGCAGTGAAGCGCGCCAGGGGGCAAAAGGCTACACCTTC
TRBV28	TRBJ1-6	NA	NA	CASSLRAKPLHF	TGTGCCAGCAGTTTAAGGGCCAAACCCCTCCACTTT
TRBV18	TRBJ1-3	NA	NA	CASSPKGTGNTIYF	TGTGCCAGCTCACCAAAGGGGACTGGAAACACCATATATTTT
TRBV27	TRBJ1-1	NA	once	CATRVSPGTEAFF	TGTGCCACAAGGGTCAGCCCGGGGACTGAAGCTTTCTTT
TRBV7-9	TRBJ2-3	TRBD1	NA	CASSLALNRGTDTQYF	TGTGCCAGCAGCTTAGCGCTCAACAGGGGGACAGATACGCAGTATTTT
TRBV7-2	TRBJ1-1	NA	NA	CASSSDRYNTEAFF	TGTGCCAGCAGCTCCGACAGGTATAACACTGAAGCTTTCTTT
TRBV28	TRBJ2-7	NA	NA	CASSLAQRGREQYF	TGTGCCAGCAGTTTGGCCCAGAGGGGTCGCGAGCAGTACTTC
TRBV2	TRBJ2-3	TRBD1	NA	CASSEDRLTQYF	TGTGCCAGCAGTGAGGACAGGTTGACGCAGTATTTT
TRBV9	TRBJ2-3	NA	once	CASSVGRESADTQYF	TGTGCCAGCAGCGTAGGCAGGGAAAGTGCAGATACGCAGTATTTT
TRBV7-2	TRBJ1-4	NA	NA	CASSLANTGSMVPQNEKLFF	TGTGCCAGCAGCTTAGCTAATACAGGTTCGATGGTTCCCCAAAATGAAAAACTGTTTTTT
TRBV21-1	TRBJ1-2	NA	NA	CASSGRPGLENGYTF	TGTGCCAGCAGCGGGCGACCGGGACTTGAGAATGGCTACACCTTC
TRBV7-9	TRBJ2-1	NA	NA	CASSFGGIWDEQFF	TGTGCCAGCAGCTTCGGCGGGATCTGGGATGAGCAGTTCTTC
TRBV5-8	TRBJ2-3	TRBD1	once	CASTRDRAGDTQYF	TGTGCCAGCACCCGGGACAGGGCTGGAGATACGCAGTATTTT